This section outlines one TCR beta chain sequence together with its context. Germline V gene lookup returns CDR1 SGHNT and CDR2 YYREEE (reference sequence). The junction had 8 bases not matched to a gene; V was cut back by 3 bases and J by 4 bases. The CDR3 is 16 residues long. Sequencing used immunoSEQ multiplex PCR; TCRdb keeps in-frame clones, though not all of them. The sample carries about 120,000 clones, around 90% recorded once. The data were taken from a study of control samples from healthy donors and cancer patients. The sequencing sample was made of blood. The V gene is TRBV5-4, the J gene TRBJ2-3, with 10 nucleotides matching TRBD1. The sequence was collected from a woman aged 70 to 79 in good health. DNA of the CDR3: TGTGCCAGCAGCTCCCCCCGGACAGGGGGACCAGATACGCAGTATTTT. It is translated as CASSSPRTGGPDTQYF.